This T cell receptor (beta chain) was profiled in a study of T cells after yellow fever vaccination. TCRdb processed the 5' RACE reads anew with MiXCR; each CDR3 protein has one entry. This sample carries 450,000 to 550,000 distinct CDR3 sequences, around 21% of them seen once, and the ten largest clones take 14%. The germline V gene encodes CDR1 LGHNA and CDR2 YSLEER. This CDR3 is 15 amino acids long. On this clonotype: The junction shows a germline mismatch at one end, possibly a read error.

This receptor was identified in a man aged 25 to 45 who received the YFV17D yellow fever vaccine. J is TRBJ1-2 and V is TRBV4-3; D remains ambiguous. The sample consisted of PBMCs, taken 15 days after the yellow fever booster vaccination. In DNA, the CDR3 is TGCGCCAGCAGTCAAGATTTAACATCCGTTTATGGCTACACCTTC. Its protein is CASSQDLTSVYGYTF.